These T cell receptor beta chains were read from a single sample in a study of T cells in Graves' hyperthyroidism and ophthalmopathy. TCRdb analysed the multiplex PCR reads with MiXCR anew, one entry per CDR3 protein. The sample records hundreds of thousands of distinct CDR3 sequences, about 15% being singletons. Material for sequencing was blood. These receptors came from a woman between 18 and 29 years old with Graves' hyperthyroidism. The CDR3 runs from the conserved cysteine through the conserved F or W. D genes are given only for firm matches. Part of the rows lack a size; the others show once, few, many or a class for expanded clones.

v_gene,d_gene,j_gene,abundance,len,CDR3aa,CDR3nt
TRBV30,.,TRBJ1-4,many,15,CASSAGRDNNEKLFF,TGTGCCTCATCCGCCGGGAGGGACAATAATGAAAAACTGTTTTTT
TRBV27,.,TRBJ2-1,many,15,CASSPQDGSYNEQFF,TGTGCCAGCAGTCCCCAGGATGGCTCCTACAATGAGCAGTTCTTC
TRBV5-5,.,TRBJ1-4,many,15,CASDPGRGGNEKLFF,TGTGCCAGCGACCCCGGACGGGGAGGGAATGAAAAACTGTTTTTT
TRBV7-9,TRBD2,TRBJ2-2,many,18,CASSQALLAGGDTGELFF,TGTGCCAGCAGCCAAGCCCTACTAGCGGGAGGAGACACCGGGGAGCTGTTTTTT
TRBV5-1,TRBD1,TRBJ1-2,many,15,CASSITRTGGNGYTF,TGCGCCAGCAGCATAACTCGGACAGGGGGAAATGGCTACACCTTC
TRBV20-1,.,TRBJ2-3,many,15,CSASTTPRGTDTQYF,TGCAGTGCTAGTACGACCCCGAGGGGCACAGATACGCAGTATTTT
TRBV5-1,.,TRBJ1-1,.,14,CASSLDTGRPKAFF,TGCGCCAGCAGCTTGGATACAGGGCGTCCTAAAGCTTTCTTT
TRBV6-1,.,TRBJ1-2,few,16,CASSNGAGSHIYGYTF,TGTGCCAGCAGCAACGGGGCAGGGTCCCATATTTATGGCTACACCTTC
TRBV5-1,.,TRBJ1-4,many,13,CASSSAPGEKLFF,TGCGCCAGCAGCTCAGCGCCGGGAGAAAAACTGTTTTTT
TRBV7-8,.,TRBJ1-2,many,16,CASSLGGGGTRPGYTF,TGTGCCAGCAGCCTAGGTGGAGGGGGAACGCGCCCTGGCTACACCTTC
TRBV6-1,TRBD2,TRBJ2-4,many,14,CASTTPGTSGIQYF,TGTGCCAGCACCACTCCCGGGACTAGCGGCATTCAGTACTTC
TRBV12-3/TRBV12-4,.,TRBJ2-5,many,13,CASSTGAAETQYF,TGTGCCAGCAGCACCGGGGCCGCCGAGACCCAGTACTTC
TRBV27,.,TRBJ1-1,many,13,CASSLREPTEAFF,TGTGCCAGCAGTTTACGGGAACCCACTGAAGCTTTCTTT
TRBV12-3/TRBV12-4,TRBD1,TRBJ2-7,many,15,CASSPQGDRLYEQYF,TGTGCCAGCAGTCCTCAGGGGGACCGGTTATACGAGCAGTACTTC
TRBV30,TRBD2,TRBJ2-3,many,17,CAWSVRGTSGGADTQYF,TGTGCCTGGAGTGTACGCGGGACTAGCGGGGGGGCAGATACGCAGTATTTT
TRBV7-8,.,TRBJ2-1,many,17,CASSLAYQGYRYNEQFF,TGTGCCAGCAGCTTAGCGTACCAGGGCTACCGCTACAATGAGCAGTTCTTC
TRBV19,TRBD1,TRBJ1-1,.,14,CASSRGQGMTEAFF,TGTGCCAGTAGTAGGGGACAGGGGATGACTGAAGCTTTCTTT
TRBV20-1,.,TRBJ1-1,many,10,CSAKGTEAFF,TGCAGTGCTAAGGGCACTGAAGCTTTCTTT
TRBV12-3/TRBV12-4,.,TRBJ2-7,few,14,CASSLGGFHYEQYF,TGTGCCAGCAGTTTAGGGGGGTTTCACTACGAGCAGTACTTC
TRBV19,TRBD1,TRBJ2-1,few,15,CASTSPGQGVNEQFF,TGTGCCAGTACCTCGCCGGGACAGGGGGTTAATGAGCAGTTCTTC
TRBV9,.,TRBJ2-3,few,13,CASSVALLDTQYF,TGTGCCAGCAGCGTAGCGCTCTTGGATACGCAGTATTTT
TRBV29-1,.,TRBJ1-1,many,14,CSVGEGSPNTEAFF,TGCAGCGTTGGGGAGGGCAGTCCTAACACTGAAGCTTTCTTT
TRBV29-1,.,TRBJ1-4,many,14,CSVSIIATNEKLFF,TGCAGCGTTTCCATCATAGCAACTAATGAAAAACTGTTTTTT
TRBV28,TRBD1,TRBJ2-3,many,14,CASSAHQGAYTQYF,TGTGCCAGCAGTGCGCACCAGGGGGCTTATACGCAGTATTTT
TRBV9,TRBD2,TRBJ2-3,.,14,CASSGGGGADTQYF,TGTGCCAGCAGCGGCGGCGGGGGGGCCGATACGCAGTATTTT
TRBV7-2,.,TRBJ2-1,many,16,CASSPQGGSTYNEQFF,TGTGCCAGCAGCCCCCAGGGGGGGTCCACCTACAATGAGCAGTTCTTC
TRBV20-1,TRBD1,TRBJ1-6,many,14,CSARDRGMGSPLHF,TGCAGTGCTAGAGACAGGGGGATGGGTTCACCCCTCCACTTT